Each of the 24 T cell receptor beta chains below was sequenced from the same sample in a study of blood T cells in healthy people across ages. Through a sample-barcoded 5' primer and a J-beta primer mix, a second PCR was run for about 6 to 11 cycles. TCRdb recomputed calls from the 5' RACE reads with MiXCR, one row per CDR3 protein. Among more than 1 million distinct CDR3 sequences listed, roughly 45% were seen once. The sequenced material came from blood. Receptors were obtained from a woman aged 55-70 years in good health.

This clonotype was observed a handful of times. V and J are TRBV11-1 and TRBJ1-1; D is ambiguous. CDR1 is SGHAT, CDR2 FQDESV, per germline (reference sequence). V lost 1 base and J lost 8, with 8 bases in between. The CDR3 spans 12 residues. The CDR3 here is CASSLGAAEAFF. CDR3 DNA sequence: TGTGCCAGCAGCTTAGGGGCAGCGGAAGCTTTCTTT.

This clonotype was counted a few times. The chain is built from TRBV14 and TRBJ2-7, with 9 bases identical to TRBD2. The trim removed 3 bases at V and 2 bases at J, leaving 5 bases unmatched. CDR1 and CDR2 from the germline V gene are SGHDN and FVKESK. The CDR3 contains 15 residues. CDR3 in amino acids: CASSQTSGPTYEQYF. In nucleotides, the CDR3 is TGTGCCAGCAGCCAGACTAGCGGCCCCACCTACGAGCAGTACTTC.

At least ten counts were recorded for this clonotype. Germline is not matched at one junction end, which may reflect a read error. V usage is TRBV12-3 or TRBV12-4 and J usage is TRBJ2-3; TRBD2 agrees at 7 bases. CDR3 length: 14 residues. The CDR3 region is CASNLAGSTDTQYF. The DNA for the CDR3 is TGTGCCAGCAATTTAGCGGGTAGCACAGATACGCAGTATTTT.

The chain recombines TRBV27 with TRBJ2-6; 7 bases match TRBD1. CDR1 is MNHEY and CDR2 is SMNVEV in the germline V gene (reference sequence). V lost 4 bases and J lost 0; bases outside the gene matches: 15. The CDR3 runs to 20 residues. The CDR3: CASSSPSRQGSLSGANVLTF. CDR3 coding DNA: TGTGCCAGCAGTTCCCCCTCGAGACAGGGAAGTCTCTCTGGGGCCAACGTCCTGACTTTC. Drawing the rest from reference TRBV27 and TRBJ2-6, the complete variable domain is EAQVTQNPRYLITVTGKKLTVTCSQNMNHEYMSWYRQDPGLGLRQIYYSMNVEVTDKGDVPEGYKVSRKEKRNFPLILESPSPNQTSLYFCASSSPSRQGSLSGANVLTFGAGSRLTVL.

The chain has TRBV7-2 and TRBJ2-6; TRBD2 is a possible D gene (5 bases). Germline V lookup: CDR1 SGHTA, CDR2 FQGNSA. The CDR3 is 17 amino acids. Trimming took 4 bases from V and 1 from J, leaving 14 bases between them. The CDR3 DNA sequence: TGTGCCAGCAGCTCCTGGGAGAGGGAATCTGGGGCCAACGTCCTGACTTTC. Protein sequence: CASSSWERESGANVLTF.

V usage is TRBV7-3 and J usage is TRBJ2-3, with D possibly TRBD1 on 6 matching bases. CDR1 and CDR2 (germline): SGHTA, FQGTGA. Trimming stripped 5 bases from V and 3 bases from J, with 15 bases between. The CDR3 extends over 15 amino acids. CDR3 in DNA: TGTGCCAGCAGCCCAACAGGGTTCGGGACAGATACGCAGTATTTT. This translates into CASSPTGFGTDTQYF.

This clonotype was picked up one time. The gene calls are TRBV6-5 and TRBJ2-3; 11 bases fit TRBD1. CDR3 length: 16 residues. J was trimmed by 3 bases and V by 6 bases; bases with no gene match: 8. Germline V gene sequence: CDR1 MNHEY, CDR2 SVGAGI. The CDR3 spells CASRARDRGSTDTQYF. The CDR3 DNA is TGTGCCAGCAGAGCACGGGACAGGGGGAGTACAGATACGCAGTATTTT.

Only a few counts were recorded for this clonotype. This rearrangement joins TRBV7-7 to TRBJ2-3, with D possibly matching TRBD2 (5 bases). V was cut by 6 bases and J by 2 bases, with 12 bases left in between. Germline CDR1 reads SSHAT; CDR2 reads FNYEAQ (reference sequence). The CDR3 extends over 14 amino acids. The DNA for the CDR3 is TGTGCCAGCAGTCTCCGGGAACACACAGATACGCAGTATTTT. This codes for CASSLREHTDTQYF.

The rearrangement joins TRBV20-1 to TRBJ1-5; D is possibly TRBD1 (6 bases). CDR3 length equals 15 residues. The V gene's germline CDR1 is DFQATT and CDR2 SNEGSKA (reference sequence). Trimming cost V 3 bases and J 3 bases, with 15 bases left between them. The CDR3 loop is CSASPATGFNQPQHF. The CDR3 DNA reads TGCAGTGCTAGCCCTGCCACAGGGTTCAATCAGCCCCAGCATTTT.

J is TRBJ2-7 and V is TRBV10-3; weak D call: TRBD1 (5 bases). Germline CDR1 is ENHRY and CDR2 is SYGVKD. Between the trimmed V and J ends, which lost 4 bases and 6 bases, there was a span of 10 bases. The CDR3 length is 12 residues. The CDR3 nucleotides are TGTGCCATCAGTGCTGGGGCAATCGAGCAGTACTTC. This sequence encodes CAISAGAIEQYF.

This clonotype was found a few times. This sequence joins TRBV2 and TRBJ2-3; D is unclear. The CDR3 extends over 11 amino acids. The V gene's germline CDR1 is SNHLY and CDR2 FYNNEI. Here the CDR3 DNA reads TGTGGCATCCGTCGCACAGATACGCAGTATTTT. Residues: CGIRRTDTQYF.

This clonotype was found a few times. The V call is TRBV20-1, the J call TRBJ2-3; the D gene is possibly TRBD1 (6 bases). The V end lost 0 bases, the J end lost 1 base, and 14 bases lay between the germline ends. Germline CDR1 is DFQATT and CDR2 is SNEGSKA (reference sequence). The CDR3 totals 16 residues. The CDR3 sequence is CSAREPSGTRTDTQYF. The CDR3 DNA sequence: TGCAGTGCTAGAGAGCCATCTGGGACACGCACAGATACGCAGTATTTT.

The chain has TRBV25-1 and TRBJ1-6; TRBD1 matches 10 bases. The J segment lost 10 bases and the V segment lost 6 bases, leaving 6 bases of the junction unmatched. Germline CDR1 MGHDK, CDR2 SYGVNS. The CDR3 loop spans 14 amino acids. This CDR3 is CASSGTGVRSPLHF. DNA of the CDR3: TGTGCCAGCAGCGGGACAGGGGTGAGGTCACCCCTCCACTTT.

J is TRBJ2-5 and V is TRBV6-2 or TRBV6-3; maybe TRBD2 (6 bases). The assigned J gene may be wrong: the sequence end matches TRBJ2-7 better. The V gene's germline CDR1 is MNHEY and CDR2 SVGEGT. The CDR3 has 14 residues. The CDR3 is CASRIARRAVEQYF. The CDR3 DNA is TGTGCCAGCAGGATAGCTAGGAGGGCCGTCGAGCAGTACTTC.

This clonotype was counted a single time. The chain uses TRBV20-1 and TRBJ2-7; no clear D gene. Trimming shortened V by 3 bases and J by 7 bases, and 10 bases separated the two germline ends. CDR3 length equals 11 residues. Germline assignment: CDR1 DFQATT and CDR2 SNEGSKA (reference sequence). The CDR3 nucleotides read TGCAGTGCTAGTCAGGATTCGGAGCAGTACTTC. Its translation: CSASQDSEQYF.

The rearrangement joins TRBV9 to TRBJ2-5, with D perhaps TRBD2 (6 bases). Germline V gene sequence: CDR1 SGDLS, CDR2 YYNGEE. The V and J ends lost 2 bases and 3 bases respectively, with 14 bases between them. The CDR3 is 15 amino acids. Here the CDR3 DNA reads TGTGCCAGCAGCGTTCGGGACTTCCCAAAAGAGACCCAGTACTTC. The encoded protein is CASSVRDFPKETQYF.

This rearrangement joins TRBV4-1 to TRBJ2-5; no clear D gene. The CDR3 has 15 amino acids. V was cut by 0 bases and J by 4 bases, with 12 bases left in between. Looked up from germline, CDR1 is MGHRA and CDR2 is YSYEKL. The CDR3 coding sequence is TGCGCCAGCAGCCAAGAGGGTGGAAAAGGAGAGACCCAGTACTTC. Translated, it gives CASSQEGGKGETQYF.

The rearrangement joins TRBV15 to TRBJ2-5; 8 bases agree with TRBD2. CDR1 is LNHNV and CDR2 is YYDKDF in the germline V gene (reference sequence). V dropped 2 bases and J dropped 4; count of bases not matched to a gene: 0. The CDR3 has 13 residues. CDR3: CATSRLAGETQYF. For the CDR3, the DNA is TGTGCCACCAGCAGACTAGCGGGAGAGACCCAGTACTTC.

This clonotype has just a few counts. The V call is TRBV7-2, the J call TRBJ1-2; TRBD1 agrees at 9 bases. Germline CDR1 and CDR2: SGHTA and FQGNSA. V lost 4 bases, J lost 7 bases, and 7 bases stayed unmatched. CDR3 length: 14 amino acids. Here the CDR3 reads CASSSGQGTGGYTF. The CDR3 DNA sequence: TGTGCCAGCAGCTCGGGACAGGGAACGGGTGGCTACACCTTC.

The J gene is TRBJ2-7, the V gene TRBV9; D uncertain. The CDR3 is 15 amino acids. Looked up from germline, CDR1 is SGDLS and CDR2 is YYNGEE. The germline V and J ends were trimmed by 1 base and 0 bases, with 11 bases remaining between them. As DNA, the CDR3 is TGTGCCAGCAGCGTAAGAACGCGGAACTCCTACGAGCAGTACTTC. Its translation: CASSVRTRNSYEQYF.

The chain has TRBV7-2 and TRBJ2-1, with TRBD1 as a possible D gene (6 bases). The length of the CDR3 is 15 residues. CDR1 SGHTA and CDR2 FQGNSA come from the germline V gene. The ends were cut back, 5 bases at V and 0 bases at J, with 11 bases in the middle. The chain's CDR3 is CASSRDRRSYNEQFF. The DNA of the CDR3 is TGTGCCAGCAGCCGTGACAGGCGCTCCTACAATGAGCAGTTCTTC.

The rearrangement joins TRBV9 to TRBJ1-2; TRBD1 matches 9 bases. This CDR3 comprises 14 residues. V trimming: 0 bases; J trimming: 7 bases; junction bases outside the gene matches: 4. Looked up from germline, CDR1 is SGDLS and CDR2 is YYNGEE. In DNA, the CDR3 is TGTGCCAGCAGCGTAGTGACAGGGGGTGGTGGCTACACCTTC. This codes for CASSVVTGGGGYTF.

The genes are TRBV12-3 or TRBV12-4 and TRBJ2-3, with 8 bases aligning to TRBD2. J was trimmed by 2 bases and V by 10 bases; bases with no gene match: 11. The CDR3 totals 15 residues. Here the CDR3 DNA reads TGTGCCACCCGCCAGGTAGCGGGACCCACAGATACGCAGTATTTT. Amino acid sequence: CATRQVAGPTDTQYF.

This clonotype was found a few times. This chain uses TRBV7-9 with TRBJ2-7; D might be TRBD1 (6 bases). The ends were cut back, 8 bases at V and 0 bases at J, with 11 bases in the middle. This CDR3 has 13 residues. Germline values: CDR1 SEHNR, CDR2 FQNEAQ (reference sequence). In DNA form, the CDR3 reads TGTGCCAGCGGTCCGACAGGCTCCTACGAGCAGTACTTC. This codes for CASGPTGSYEQYF.